This T cell receptor beta chain emerged from a study of identical twins. TCRdb passed the 5' RACE reads through MiXCR, listing each CDR3 protein once. This repertoire shows around 1.7 million distinct CDR3 sequences, 25% to 35% found once; its top ten account for 0.25% to 0.3%. The table lists this clonotype with a few counts. The germline gives CDR1 LNHNV, CDR2 YYDKDF (reference sequence). The length of the CDR3 is 13 residues. The V and J ends lost 8 bases and 2 bases respectively, with 9 bases between them. The chain has TRBV15 and TRBJ1-4; D gene uncertain. This TCR was sampled from a newborn girl in good health. The sample was cord blood. CDR3 protein: CATAGRTNEKLFF. The CDR3 coding sequence is TGTGCCACCGCCGGACGGACTAATGAAAAACTGTTTTTT. Full variable domain (missing parts from reference TRBV15 and TRBJ1-4): DAMVIQNPRYQVTQFGKPVTLSCSQTLNHNVMYWYQQKSSQAPKLLFHYYDKDFNNEADTPDNFQSRRPNTSFCFLDIRSPGLGDTAMYLCATAGRTNEKLFFGSGTQLSVL.